Below, 18 T cell receptor beta chains from the same sample are listed, as sequenced in a study of T cell responses to AZD1222 COVID-19 vaccine. Repertoires were generated with immunoSEQ multiplex PCR, while TCRdb's copy carries only in-frame clones and drops some. The sample records under 150,000 clones, 87% being singletons. The sequences come from peripheral blood, collected on day 0 of AZD1222 vaccination. The receptors here all came from an adult in good health.

The gene calls are TRBV7-9 and TRBJ1-1; 7 bases are a match to TRBD1. This CDR3 comprises 14 residues. Germline-derived CDR1 and CDR2 are SEHNR and FQNEAQ (reference sequence). The J segment lost 2 bases and the V segment lost 6 bases, leaving 6 bases of the junction unmatched. CDR3: CASSPGTVNTEAFF. Written as DNA, the CDR3 is TGTGCCAGCAGTCCCGGGACAGTCAACACTGAAGCTTTCTTT.

The chain recombines TRBV6-5 with TRBJ2-7; 8 bases match TRBD2. This CDR3 contains 16 residues. J lost 2 bases, V lost 4 bases, and 10 bases had no gene match. CDR1 MNHEY and CDR2 SVGAGI come from the germline V gene. The CDR3 DNA follows: TGTGCCAGCAGTTCCCCAAGCGGGAGTCCCCCCTACGAGCAGTACTTC. Its protein is CASSSPSGSPPYEQYF.

The chain has TRBV19 and TRBJ2-3; 8 nucleotides align to TRBD1. Germline assignment: CDR1 LNHDA and CDR2 SQIVND (reference sequence). The CDR3 runs to 16 residues. V lost 3 bases and J lost 5; bases outside the gene matches: 10. The CDR3 spells CASSILGQAPGDTQYF. The CDR3 nucleotides are TGTGCCAGTAGTATTCTGGGACAGGCCCCCGGAGATACGCAGTATTTT. The full variable domain, in which reference TRBV19 and TRBJ2-3 provide the parts outside the CDR3, is DGGITQSPKYLFRKEGQNVTLSCEQNLNHDAMYWYRQDPGQGLRLIYYSQIVNDFQKGDIAEGYSVSREKKESFPLTVTSAQKNPTAFYLCASSILGQAPGDTQYFGPGTRLTVL.

The chain recombines TRBV5-1 with TRBJ1-4; 8 bases are shared with TRBD1. This CDR3 has 15 residues. V lost 2 bases to trimming and J lost 8 bases; unmatched junction nucleotides: 8. CDR1 and CDR2 from the germline V gene are SGHRS and YFSETQ. For the CDR3, the DNA is TGCGCCAGCAGCTTAACTGACAGGGGTGGCGAAAAACTGTTTTTT. Translation gives CASSLTDRGGEKLFF.

The chain has TRBV24-1 and TRBJ2-5, with 11 bases fitting TRBD1. The CDR3 runs to 16 residues. Per the germline V gene, CDR1 is KGHDR and CDR2 is SFDVKD. Trimming took 3 bases from V and 1 from J; bases not matched to a gene: 3. As DNA, the CDR3 is TGTGCCACCAGTGATCATGGGACAGGGGGCCAAGAGACCCAGTACTTC. This gives the protein CATSDHGTGGQETQYF.

The chain employs TRBV18 and TRBJ1-5; TRBD1 is a possible D gene (5 bases). The CDR3 sequence is 14 residues long. Per germline, CDR1 KGHSH and CDR2 LQKENI. Trimming stripped 0 bases from V and 4 bases from J, with 7 bases between. CDR3 coding DNA: TGTGCCAGCTCACCACCGGGGGGAAATCAGCCCCAGCATTTT. It is translated as CASSPPGGNQPQHF.

This clone is a singleton in its sample. The chain is built from TRBV11-2 and TRBJ1-1; TRBD1 might be the D (6 bases). CDR1 and CDR2 from the germline V gene are SGHAT and FQNNGV. This CDR3 comprises 10 residues. V was clipped by 11 bases and J by 12 bases, with 16 bases between them. DNA for the CDR3: TGTGCCTCACGACAGGCCCAAACTTTCTTT. Its translation is CASRQAQTFF.

The chain joins TRBV4-2 to TRBJ1-4, with TRBD1 matching 8 bases. Germline V gene lookup returns CDR1 LGHNA and CDR2 YNFKEQ. The CDR3 runs 15 residues. V was clipped by 3 bases and J by 8 bases; unmatched bases: 8. The CDR3 DNA reads TGTGCCAGCAGCCATATACAGGGGGAGAGCGAAAAACTGTTTTTT. This codes for CASSHIQGESEKLFF.

The CDR3 here is CASSATTGEDSYNEQFF. The DNA for the CDR3 is TGTGCCAGTAGTGCCACGACAGGGGAGGATTCCTACAATGAGCAGTTCTTC. V usage is TRBV19 and J usage is TRBJ2-1; 8 bases align to TRBD1. CDR3 length: 17 residues. V was pared by 5 bases and J by 1 base, with 10 bases of the junction left unmatched. Germline V lookup: CDR1 LNHDA, CDR2 SQIVND (reference sequence). Full variable domain (outside the CDR3, taken from reference TRBV19 and TRBJ2-1): DGGITQSPKYLFRKEGQNVTLSCEQNLNHDAMYWYRQDPGQGLRLIYYSQIVNDFQKGDIAEGYSVSREKKESFPLTVTSAQKNPTAFYLCASSATTGEDSYNEQFFGPGTRLTVL.

This chain joins TRBV6-6 and TRBJ2-3; 8 bases are shared with TRBD2. The germline gives CDR1 MNHNY, CDR2 SVGAGI (reference sequence). The CDR3 loop spans 15 amino acids. Germline trimming cut 2 bases from V and 3 bases from J; bases unmatched to any gene: 4. This CDR3 reads CASSYRGGATDTQYF. Written as DNA, the CDR3 is TGTGCCAGCAGTTACCGGGGGGGCGCGACAGATACGCAGTATTTT.

The DNA of the CDR3 is TGCGCCAGCAGCCCGACAGTAGATACGCAGTATTTT. Protein sequence: CASSPTVDTQYF. This sequence joins TRBV5-1 and TRBJ2-3; the D gene is possibly TRBD1 (5 bases). CDR3 length equals 12 residues. V dropped 4 bases and J dropped 5 bases, with 8 bases sitting between them. Looked up from germline, CDR1 is SGHRS and CDR2 is YFSETQ.

The chain couples TRBV28 to TRBJ2-7, with D maybe TRBD1 (6 bases). The CDR3 is 12 residues long. Germline assignment: CDR1 MDHEN and CDR2 SYDVKM. Trimming removed 8 bases at V and 2 bases at J, with 10 bases between. As DNA, the CDR3 is TGTGCCAGCGAGACAGGTCCCTACGAGCAGTACTTC. Its protein is CASETGPYEQYF.

The chain carries TRBV7-9 and TRBJ2-7, with D unresolved. The CDR3 covers 13 residues. The germline V gene encodes CDR1 SEHNR and CDR2 FQNEAQ (reference sequence). Trimming shortened V by 2 bases and J by 5 bases, and 10 bases separated the two germline ends. CDR3 amino acids: CASSLSARDEQYF. The DNA of the CDR3 is TGTGCCAGCAGCTTATCTGCCCGGGACGAGCAGTACTTC.

J is TRBJ2-7 and V is TRBV21-1. TRBV21-1 counts as a pseudogene. The CDR3 length is 14 residues. CDR3 nucleotide sequence: TGTGCCAGCGCCGGAACTTCCCCCTGGTACGAGCAGTACTTC. Its protein product is CASAGTSPWYEQYF.

The chain employs TRBV24-1 and TRBJ2-2; 8 bases map to TRBD1. Germline CDR1 and CDR2: KGHDR and SFDVKD. Trimming at V came to 3 bases and at J to 3 bases, leaving 5 bases not matched to a gene. CDR3 length: 16 amino acids. Written as DNA, the CDR3 is TGTGCCACCAGTGATCCTTACAGGGGGGACACCGGGGAGCTGTTTTTT. This translates into CATSDPYRGDTGELFF.

The chain has TRBV19 and TRBJ2-7, with TRBD2 matching over 12 bases. Germline V CDR1 and CDR2: LNHDA, SQIVND (reference sequence). This CDR3 contains 15 residues. The ends lost 4 bases at V and 4 bases at J; junction bases unmatched: 5. CDR3 sequence: CASSTLTSGRYEQYF. DNA for the CDR3: TGTGCCAGTAGTACCCTGACTAGCGGGAGATACGAGCAGTACTTC. The variable domain in full, with the rest retrieved from reference TRBV19 and TRBJ2-7, is DGGITQSPKYLFRKEGQNVTLSCEQNLNHDAMYWYRQDPGQGLRLIYYSQIVNDFQKGDIAEGYSVSREKKESFPLTVTSAQKNPTAFYLCASSTLTSGRYEQYFGPGTRLTVT.

The chain recombines TRBV10-3 with TRBJ1-5; the D gene is possibly TRBD1 (5 bases). V was trimmed by 2 bases and J by 6 bases, leaving 5 bases between them. Germline V gene lookup returns CDR1 ENHRY and CDR2 SYGVKD. This CDR3 contains 12 residues. CDR3 protein: CAISEGGQPQHF. CDR3 in DNA: TGTGCCATCAGTGAGGGGGGTCAGCCCCAGCATTTT.

The chain joins TRBV19 to TRBJ1-3, with TRBD1 matching 8 bases. V was pared by 4 bases and J by 3 bases, with 8 bases of the junction left unmatched. The CDR3 extends over 16 amino acids. CDR1 is LNHDA and CDR2 is SQIVND in the germline V gene (reference sequence). This chain's CDR3 is CASSTGRGQIGNTIYF. CDR3 DNA: TGTGCCAGTAGTACTGGCAGGGGGCAGATTGGAAACACCATATATTTT.